Below, 21 T cell receptor beta chains from the same sample are listed, as sequenced in a study of PD-1 blockade in classical Hodgkin lymphoma. Patients all relapsed after autologous stem cell transplantation, and there was variation in brentuximab vedotin exposure. The assay was immunoSEQ multiplex PCR, and TCRdb's table has in-frame clones only and misses some. The sample lists about 58,000 clones; approximately 90% were seen once. Here the sequenced sample was peripheral blood mononuclear cells (PBMCs), taken before the second cycle of nivolumab. These receptor sequences come from a human donor with classical Hodgkin lymphoma.

The genes are TRBV14 and TRBJ2-7; 7 bases line up with TRBD2. CDR3 length: 19 residues. Germline V lookup: CDR1 SGHDN, CDR2 FVKESK. V was clipped by 0 bases and J by 1 base; unmatched bases: 15. CDR3 coding DNA: TGTGCCAGCAGCCAAGAGAGCGGGGTGAAGGGCGGCCCATCCTACGAGCAGTACTTC. It encodes CASSQESGVKGGPSYEQYF.

Concerning this clone itself: Its ends do not fully match the called genes, so a read error is possible. The CDR3 protein is CTSSIGTSGRSYNEQFF. The CDR3 DNA follows: TGTACCAGTAGTATTGGGACTAGCGGACGCTCCTACAATGAGCAGTTCTTC. The chain employs TRBV19 and TRBJ2-1; 11 bases map to TRBD2. The CDR3 loop spans 17 amino acids. Germline loops: CDR1 LNHDA, CDR2 SQIVND (reference sequence).

The chain couples TRBV7-9 to TRBJ2-3; tentatively, D is TRBD2 (5 bases). V lost 5 bases and J 9 bases, leaving 15 bases between the germline ends. The CDR3 is 13 amino acids. The V gene's germline CDR1 is SEHNR and CDR2 FQNEAQ (reference sequence). This chain's CDR3 is CASSTRGPETQYF. The CDR3 bases are TGTGCCAGCAGCACCCGGGGTCCGGAGACGCAGTATTTT. The entire variable domain, with the rest obtained from reference TRBV7-9 and TRBJ2-3, is as follows: DTGVSQNPRHKITKRGQNVTFRCDPISEHNRLYWYRQTLGQGPEFLTYFQNEAQLEKSRLLSDRFSAERPKGSFSTLEIQRTEQGDSAMYLCASSTRGPETQYFGPGTRLTVL.

Turning to this clone: The junction departs from the called germline gene at one end, perhaps through a read error. The sample has other DNA sequences that encode this CDR3 too. The chain links TRBV7-8 to TRBJ2-5; D perhaps matches TRBD1 (6 bases). Germline CDR1 reads SGHVS; CDR2 reads FQNEAQ. The CDR3 length is 15 residues. The CDR3: CASSLALTGQETQYF. Written as DNA, the CDR3 is TGTGCCAGCAGCTTAGCCCTGACAGGTCAAGAGACCCAATACTTC.

The chain combines TRBV5-1 with TRBJ2-3; D is uncertain. Trimming took 0 bases from V and 2 from J, leaving 7 bases between them. Germline V gene data show CDR1 as SGHRS and CDR2 as YFSETQ. The CDR3 has 14 residues. In nucleotides, the CDR3 is TGCGCCAGCAGCTTGGGCCCGATCACAGATACGCAGTATTTT. The encoded protein is CASSLGPITDTQYF.

The rearrangement joins TRBV6-5 to TRBJ1-1; D not certain. V dropped 1 base and J dropped 10 bases, with 19 bases sitting between them. Germline CDR1 and CDR2: MNHEY and SVGAGI. This CDR3 comprises 15 residues. The CDR3 is CASSYLRDGIKGAFF. DNA for the CDR3: TGTGCCAGCAGTTACTTAAGAGACGGGATCAAGGGAGCTTTCTTT.

Points on this clone: The sample holds other DNA sequences that translate to the same CDR3. The chain couples TRBV30 to TRBJ1-1; the D gene is possibly TRBD1 (5 bases). Trimming left V 0 bases short and J 2 bases short, with 10 bases between. Germline loops: CDR1 GTSNPN, CDR2 SVGIG (reference sequence). The CDR3 is made up of 14 amino acids. This CDR3 reads CAWSVGQGNTEAFF. The CDR3 nucleotides are TGTGCCTGGAGTGTGGGGCAGGGCAACACTGAAGCTTTCTTT.

V and J are TRBV7-6 and TRBJ2-7; possibly TRBD1 or TRBD2 for D (6 bases each). Germline loops: CDR1 SGHVS, CDR2 FNYEAQ. V was cut by 7 bases and J by 2 bases, with 15 bases left in between. CDR3 size: 14 residues. The CDR3 nucleotides are TGTGCCAGCACCCACGGGGGCACGGCCTACGAGCAGTACTTC. Its translation is CASTHGGTAYEQYF. Combining the CDR3 with reference TRBV7-6 and TRBJ2-7 gives the whole variable domain GAGVSQSPRYKVTKRGQDVALRCDPISGHVSLYWYRQALGQGPEFLTYFNYEAQQDKSGLPNDRFSAERPEGSISTLTIQRTEQRDSAMYRCASTHGGTAYEQYFGPGTRLTVT.

The table lists this clone with a count of one. J is TRBJ2-1 and V is TRBV6-4; TRBD2 aligns across 9 bases. Trimming removed 3 bases from V and 1 base from J; junction bases left unmatched: 13. The V gene's germline CDR1 is MRHNA and CDR2 SNTAGT. The CDR3 contains 19 residues. In nucleotides, the CDR3 is TGTGCCAGCAGTGAATTTCTAGCTTTAAGCGGGAGGTCCTACAATGAGCAGTTCTTC. This gives the protein CASSEFLALSGRSYNEQFF.

The V and J genes are TRBV2 and TRBJ1-6; weak D call: TRBD1 (6 bases). This CDR3 spans 18 amino acids. Trimming removed 1 base at V and 5 bases at J, with 18 bases between. Germline lookup yields CDR1 SNHLY and CDR2 FYNNEI. The DNA for the CDR3 is TGTGCCAGCAGTGAAGATGGCGTAGGGGGAGCAGATAATTCACCCCTCCACTTT. As protein: CASSEDGVGGADNSPLHF.

The chain is built from TRBV6-1 and TRBJ2-2; 9 bases fit TRBD1. CDR3 length: 17 residues. J was trimmed by 4 bases and V by 6 bases; bases with no gene match: 12. CDR1 and CDR2 (germline): MNHNS, SASEGT. CDR3 DNA: TGTGCCAGCAGGGAACCTATCGGGACAGGGCTCACCGGGGAGCTGTTTTTT. It translates to CASREPIGTGLTGELFF.

This chain links TRBV7-2 with TRBJ2-5; D is perhaps TRBD2 (5 bases). Germline V gene sequence: CDR1 SGHTA, CDR2 FQGNSA. Between the trimmed V and J ends, which lost 6 bases and 5 bases, there was a span of 13 bases. The CDR3 consists of 13 residues. The CDR3 bases are TGTGCCAGCAGTATTAGCGATTATGAGACCCAGTACTTC. The encoded protein is CASSISDYETQYF. The full variable domain, in which reference TRBV7-2 and TRBJ2-5 provide the parts outside the CDR3, is GAGVSQSPSNKVTEKGKDVELRCDPISGHTALYWYRQSLGQGLEFLIYFQGNSAPDKSGLPSDRFSAERTGGSVSTLTIQRTQQEDSAVYLCASSISDYETQYFGPGTRLLVL.

This chain joins TRBV6-1 and TRBJ2-6; unclear D gene. The V end lost 2 bases, the J end lost 0 bases, and 2 bases lay between the germline ends. Germline-derived CDR1 and CDR2 are MNHNS and SASEGT. The CDR3 is made up of 14 amino acids. CDR3 in DNA: TGTGCCAGCAGTGAAATCTCTGGGGCCAACGTCCTGACTTTC. It codes for CASSEISGANVLTF.

The rearrangement joins TRBV29-1 to TRBJ2-1, with D perhaps TRBD2 (6 bases). Trimming left V 1 base short and J 0 bases short, with 13 bases between. CDR1 SQVTM and CDR2 ANQGSEA come from the germline V gene. The CDR3 totals 16 residues. The CDR3 sequence: CSVEGDGGSSYNEQFF. The CDR3, as DNA: TGCAGCGTTGAAGGGGACGGGGGAAGCTCCTACAATGAGCAGTTCTTC.

This clone was detected a few times. This rearrangement joins TRBV7-9 to TRBJ1-2, with a weak D call TRBD1 (6 bases). Looked up from germline, CDR1 is SEHNR and CDR2 is FQNEAQ (reference sequence). The germline V and J ends were trimmed by 2 bases and 3 bases, with 7 bases remaining between them. CDR3 length: 13 residues. The CDR3 is CASSLHRDYGYTF. CDR3 sequence (DNA): TGTGCCAGCAGCTTACACAGGGACTATGGCTACACCTTC. Variable domain in full (rest from reference TRBV7-9 and TRBJ1-2): DTGVSQNPRHKITKRGQNVTFRCDPISEHNRLYWYRQTLGQGPEFLTYFQNEAQLEKSRLLSDRFSAERPKGSFSTLEIQRTEQGDSAMYLCASSLHRDYGYTFGSGTRLTVV.

The rearrangement links TRBV19 to TRBJ1-1, with D possibly matching TRBD1 (6 bases). The CDR3 consists of 14 residues. In germline, CDR1 is LNHDA, CDR2 SQIVND (reference sequence). Trimming pared 5 bases from V and 0 bases from J, leaving 10 bases between. CDR3 loop: CASSLGGLNTEAFF. The DNA of the CDR3 is TGTGCCAGTAGTCTAGGGGGACTGAACACTGAAGCTTTCTTT. The variable domain in full, completed from reference TRBV19 and TRBJ1-1, reads DGGITQSPKYLFRKEGQNVTLSCEQNLNHDAMYWYRQDPGQGLRLIYYSQIVNDFQKGDIAEGYSVSREKKESFPLTVTSAQKNPTAFYLCASSLGGLNTEAFFGQGTRLTVV.

In its sample, this clone was seen once. The chain couples TRBV10-3 to TRBJ2-1, with 10 bases identical to TRBD2. This CDR3 region has 17 residues. Germline V gene data show CDR1 as ENHRY and CDR2 as SYGVKD. The V gene end was trimmed by 2 bases and the J gene end by 6 bases; junction bases not matched to a gene: 10. In nucleotides, the CDR3 is TGTGCCATCAGTGAGCCCACTAGCGGGGAGGAACGCAATGAGCAGTTCTTC. Protein product: CAISEPTSGEERNEQFF.

This clone was counted once. V gene TRBV28 combines with J gene TRBJ1-4; 7 nucleotides agree with TRBD1. The CDR3 has 16 residues. The germline gives CDR1 MDHEN, CDR2 SYDVKM. Germline trimming cut 2 bases from V and 0 bases from J; bases unmatched to any gene: 3. This chain's CDR3 is CASSLSRGSTNEKLFF. The DNA for the CDR3 is TGTGCCAGCAGTTTAAGCAGGGGGTCAACTAATGAAAAACTGTTTTTT.

V usage is TRBV4-2 and J usage is TRBJ2-1; 8 positions agree with TRBD2. Germline assignment: CDR1 LGHNA and CDR2 YNFKEQ. The V segment lost 10 bases and the J segment 15 bases; nucleotides outside the gene matches: 23. This CDR3 is built from 15 residues. The CDR3 is CATSRTSTDKEPTFF. CDR3 in DNA: TGTGCCACCTCCCGGACTAGCACGGATAAGGAACCTACGTTCTTC.

The CDR3: CASSVGATYEQYF. CDR3 DNA: TGTGCCAGCAGCGTTGGTGCAACCTACGAGCAGTACTTC. The chain employs TRBV9 and TRBJ2-7; D call uncertain. CDR1 is SGDLS and CDR2 is YYNGEE in the germline V gene. The length of the CDR3 is 13 residues. The V end lost 2 bases, the J end lost 2 bases, and 8 bases lay between the germline ends.

The rearrangement joins TRBV4-1 to TRBJ2-5; D could derive from TRBD1 or TRBD2 (5 bases each). Germline CDR1 is MGHRA and CDR2 is YSYEKL. The CDR3 spans 17 residues. V dropped 1 base and J dropped 3 bases, with 18 bases sitting between them. CDR3 sequence: CASSQGDGLGMEETQYF. In DNA form, the CDR3 reads TGCGCCAGCAGCCAAGGGGACGGTCTGGGTATGGAAGAGACCCAGTACTTC.